Listed here are 21 T cell receptor beta chains from one sample, sequenced in a study of T cells after yellow fever vaccination. TCRdb reanalysed the 5' RACE reads using MiXCR and keeps one entry per CDR3 protein. The data contain about 300,000 distinct CDR3 sequences, roughly 7% of them singletons. The material sequenced was PBMCs, taken about 41 days after the first yellow fever vaccination. The receptor source for this set is a man between 18 and 35 years old who received the YFV17D yellow fever vaccine.

V is TRBV7-2 and J is TRBJ2-6, with D perhaps being TRBD1 or TRBD2 (6 bases each). The CDR3 has 13 amino acids. CDR1 is SGHTA and CDR2 is FQGNSA in the germline V gene. V was clipped by 5 bases and J by 12 bases, with 14 bases between them. The CDR3 loop reads CASSQAGRGVLTF. The CDR3 nucleotides are TGTGCCAGCAGCCAAGCGGGCAGGGGCGTCCTGACTTTC.

The chain carries TRBV20-1 and TRBJ1-2; possibly TRBD1 for D (6 bases). Germline-derived CDR1 and CDR2 are DFQATT and SNEGSKA (reference sequence). CDR3 size: 13 residues. The germline V and J ends were trimmed by 6 bases and 2 bases, with 13 bases remaining between them. The CDR3: CSATQTGNYGYTF. The CDR3 region has the DNA TGCAGTGCCACCCAGACAGGCAACTATGGCTACACCTTC.

This chain connects TRBV20-1 to TRBJ1-5; D gene uncertain. Trimming took off 2 bases at V and 0 bases at J, with 14 bases between the two ends. The length of the CDR3 is 16 residues. In germline, CDR1 is DFQATT, CDR2 SNEGSKA (reference sequence). The CDR3 region is CSARSLTAYSNQPQHF. In DNA, the CDR3 is TGCAGTGCTAGATCCCTGACGGCCTATAGCAATCAGCCCCAGCATTTT.

This clonotype occurred many times. The rearrangement links TRBV15 to TRBJ1-5; D is unclear. Germline values: CDR1 LNHNV, CDR2 YYDKDF (reference sequence). This CDR3 has 16 residues. Trimming shortened V by 1 base and J by 0 bases, and 10 bases separated the two germline ends. CDR3 region: CATSRGAAYSNQPQHF. CDR3 coding DNA: TGTGCCACCAGCAGAGGGGCAGCTTATAGCAATCAGCCCCAGCATTTT.

This clonotype was seen at least ten times. The chain recombines TRBV5-5 with TRBJ1-2, with D uncertain. With 0 bases removed from V and 1 base from J, the gap between germline ends came to 10 bases. The CDR3 length is 15 residues. Germline CDR1 and CDR2: SGHKS and YYEKEE (reference sequence). The DNA for the CDR3 is TGTGCCAGCAGCTTGGAAACAGCACTTAACTATGGCTACACCTTC. This codes for CASSLETALNYGYTF. The entire variable domain, with the rest obtained from reference TRBV5-5 and TRBJ1-2, is as follows: DAGVTQSPTHLIKTRGQQVTLRCSPISGHKSVSWYQQVLGQGPQFIFQYYEKEERGRGNFPDRFSARQFPNYSSELNVNALLLGDSALYLCASSLETALNYGYTFGSGTRLTVV.

This clonotype was seen more than once but under ten times. The gene calls are TRBV7-9 and TRBJ2-1, with 12 bases identical to TRBD1. CDR3 size: 15 residues. V was clipped by 4 bases and J by 9 bases; unmatched bases: 7. The germline gives CDR1 SEHNR, CDR2 FQNEAQ (reference sequence). The DNA of the CDR3 is TGTGCCAGCAGCTCGGGACAGGGGGCTGGGCTTGAGCAGTTCTTC. It translates to CASSSGQGAGLEQFF.

The sample holds many counts of this clonotype. CDR3 sequence (DNA): TGTGCCAGCAGCATCTACCCGGCGGGGGCCACCGGGGAGCTGTTTTTT. This gives the protein CASSIYPAGATGELFF. The rearrangement uses TRBV7-2 and TRBJ2-2, with a weak D call TRBD2 (7 bases). With 5 bases removed from V and 4 bases from J, the gap between germline ends came to 17 bases. This CDR3 spans 16 amino acids. In germline, CDR1 is SGHTA, CDR2 FQGNSA.

This clonotype was picked up a small number of times. The chain couples TRBV5-1 to TRBJ2-3; D not certain. CDR3 length: 14 amino acids. Germline assignment: CDR1 SGHRS and CDR2 YFSETQ. Trimming removed 5 bases at V and 0 bases at J, with 10 bases between. This CDR3 reads CASSEQHSTDTQYF. Written as DNA, the CDR3 is TGCGCCAGCAGTGAACAGCATAGCACAGATACGCAGTATTTT.

This clonotype occurred many times. The chain recombines TRBV5-1 with TRBJ2-5; TRBD2 matches at 11 bases. The CDR3 runs 19 residues. V shed 4 bases, J shed 0 bases, and the junction held 14 bases outside the gene matches. Germline loops: CDR1 SGHRS, CDR2 YFSETQ. CDR3 sequence reads: CASSPLLTSGGLYQETQYF. Here the CDR3 DNA reads TGCGCCAGCAGCCCGCTCCTTACTAGCGGGGGCCTGTACCAAGAGACCCAGTACTTC.

This chain connects TRBV12-3 or TRBV12-4 to TRBJ1-5; 7 nucleotides agree with TRBD1. V was clipped by 5 bases and J by 3 bases; unmatched bases: 10. The CDR3 length is 16 residues. Written as DNA, the CDR3 is TGTGCCAGCAGTCCGGGTGAGGGGGCGGTCAATCAGCCCCAGCATTTT. Translated: CASSPGEGAVNQPQHF.

This clonotype was seen repeatedly, ten times or more. The rearrangement joins TRBV24-1 to TRBJ2-1; D remains unclear. This CDR3 is built from 15 residues. The germline V gene has CDR1 KGHDR and CDR2 SFDVKD. The V gene lost 0 bases and the J gene lost 1 base, with 6 bases spanning the gap. The CDR3 loop is CATSDLGGSYNEQFF. DNA of the CDR3: TGTGCCACCAGTGATTTGGGCGGTTCCTACAATGAGCAGTTCTTC.

The chain is built from TRBV6-5 and TRBJ1-1, with a possible D match to TRBD1 (5 bases). V dropped 5 bases and J dropped 5 bases, with 18 bases sitting between them. The length of the CDR3 is 15 residues. Germline V gene lookup returns CDR1 MNHEY and CDR2 SVGAGI. The CDR3 coding sequence is TGTGCCAGCAGTCACCCACAGGTTAGAGGAACTGAAGCTTTCTTT. It encodes CASSHPQVRGTEAFF.

The chain recombines TRBV7-8 with TRBJ1-1; possible D gene TRBD1, 6 bases. V lost 7 bases, J lost 5 bases, and 17 bases lay in between. Germline lookup yields CDR1 SGHVS and CDR2 FQNEAQ. This CDR3 comprises 14 residues. Here the CDR3 reads CASTSWGAGTEAFF. The CDR3 region has the DNA TGTGCCAGCACCTCTTGGGGGGCGGGTACTGAAGCTTTCTTT.

V and J are TRBV4-3 and TRBJ1-5, with TRBD1 matching over 7 bases. The CDR3 is 15 amino acids. Germline trimming cut 2 bases from V and 4 bases from J; bases unmatched to any gene: 5. Germline assignment: CDR1 LGHNA and CDR2 YSLEER. The CDR3, as DNA: TGCGCCAGCAGCCAACTCAGGGGGGGGAATCAGCCCCAGCATTTT. This encodes CASSQLRGGNQPQHF.

In this sample, this clonotype turned up a few times. The chain carries TRBV5-1 and TRBJ2-1; no firm D call. The CDR3 has 13 amino acids. Germline values: CDR1 SGHRS, CDR2 YFSETQ. The V gene lost 1 base and the J gene lost 6 bases, with 8 bases spanning the gap. The CDR3 protein is CASSLLQPNEQFF. For the CDR3, the DNA is TGCGCCAGCAGCTTGCTTCAGCCCAATGAGCAGTTCTTC.

The chain combines TRBV27 with TRBJ2-2; 12 nucleotides agree with TRBD2. Losses at the gene ends were 2 bases for V and 7 bases for J; bases not matched to a gene: 5. The CDR3 sequence is 16 residues long. The germline CDR1 and CDR2 sequences are MNHEY and SMNVEV (reference sequence). CDR3 in amino acids: CASSLPSGGGIGELFF. CDR3 coding DNA: TGTGCCAGCAGTTTACCTAGCGGGGGGGGTATCGGGGAGCTGTTTTTT.

CDR3 sequence (DNA): TGCAGTGCTAGAGATTGGTCCACAGATACGCAGTATTTT. Translation: CSARDWSTDTQYF. The chain employs TRBV20-1 and TRBJ2-3; D is uncertain. V was pared by 0 bases and J by 2 bases, with 6 bases between. Germline V gene data show CDR1 as DFQATT and CDR2 as SNEGSKA (reference sequence). The CDR3 has 13 residues.

The chain is built from TRBV5-4 and TRBJ1-1, with D uncertain. V shed 0 bases and J shed 7 bases, with 10 bases lying between them. The CDR3 extends over 13 amino acids. The germline V gene encodes CDR1 SGHNT and CDR2 YYREEE (reference sequence). The CDR3 bases are TGTGCCAGCAGCTTGGAGTTAGTGGGTGAAGCTTTCTTT. Translating it yields CASSLELVGEAFF.

The chain couples TRBV20-1 to TRBJ2-3, with D uncertain. The V end was cut by 0 bases, the J end by 7 bases, with 20 bases between. The length of the CDR3 is 16 residues. Germline CDR1 and CDR2: DFQATT and SNEGSKA (reference sequence). CDR3 residues: CSARDRVEFIGYTQYF. CDR3 bases: TGCAGTGCTAGAGATCGGGTTGAGTTTATAGGCTATACGCAGTATTTT.

This clonotype was recorded many times. Written as DNA, the CDR3 is TGTGCCAGCAGCTTGGGAATAGACAGCCGGGAGACCCAGTACTTC. As protein: CASSLGIDSRETQYF. The chain uses TRBV5-8 and TRBJ2-5; tentatively, D is TRBD1 (5 bases). CDR1 and CDR2 (germline): SGHTS, YDEGEE. The CDR3 extends over 15 amino acids. V was trimmed by 0 bases and J by 5 bases, leaving 14 bases between them.

At least ten counts were recorded for this clonotype. V usage is TRBV6-5 and J usage is TRBJ1-1, with D possibly being TRBD1 (6 bases). Germline assignment: CDR1 MNHEY and CDR2 SVGAGI. Deletions cut 8 bases from V and 4 bases from J, with 11 bases between. This CDR3 contains 12 residues. CDR3 region: CASVGQSTEAFF. CDR3 nucleotide sequence: TGTGCCAGCGTTGGACAGAGCACTGAAGCTTTCTTT.